One sample yielded the 12 T cell receptor beta chains listed below, sequenced in a study of T cell responses to AZD1222 COVID-19 vaccine. Using immunoSEQ multiplex PCR, the repertoire was profiled, and TCRdb retains in-frame clones only, with some absent. In the table there are tens of thousands of clones, over 85% of which are singletons. This specimen consisted of peripheral blood, obtained 28 days after the second AZD1222 dose. These TCRs come from an adult who received the AZD1222 COVID-19 vaccine.

The chain joins TRBV7-8 to TRBJ2-1; 7 bases fit TRBD2. This CDR3 has 15 amino acids. Germline trimming cut 1 base from V and 2 bases from J; bases unmatched to any gene: 2. From germline, CDR1 is SGHVS and CDR2 FQNEAQ. CDR3: CASSLGLAAYNEQFF. For the CDR3, the DNA is TGTGCCAGCAGCTTAGGGCTAGCGGCCTACAATGAGCAGTTCTTC. The full variable domain, its missing parts supplied by reference TRBV7-8 and TRBJ2-1, is GAGVSQSPRYKVAKRGQDVALRCDPISGHVSLFWYQQALGQGPEFLTYFQNEAQLDKSGLPSDRFFAERPEGSVSTLKIQRTQQEDSAVYLCASSLGLAAYNEQFFGPGTRLTVL.

This clone was found a few times. This chain connects TRBV29-1 to TRBJ2-1; TRBD2 matches at 13 bases. J lost 7 bases, V lost 8 bases, and 5 bases had no gene match. This CDR3 has 13 amino acids. Germline assignment: CDR1 SQVTM and CDR2 ANQGSEA. The CDR3 sequence is CSTLAGGQNEQFF. As DNA, the CDR3 is TGCAGCACACTAGCGGGGGGGCAGAATGAGCAGTTCTTC.

This clone was recorded once. The V gene is TRBV7-8, the J gene TRBJ2-7; 9 positions agree with TRBD1. The V segment lost 1 base and the J segment 7 bases; nucleotides outside the gene matches: 5. This CDR3 has 14 amino acids. CDR1 SGHVS and CDR2 FQNEAQ come from the germline V gene. CDR3 sequence: CASSLVGDRAEQYF. CDR3 bases: TGTGCCAGCAGCTTAGTAGGGGACAGGGCTGAGCAGTACTTC.

The rearrangement uses TRBV7-9 and TRBJ1-2; a possible D gene is TRBD1 (5 bases). The CDR3 is made up of 16 amino acids. Germline V lookup: CDR1 SEHNR, CDR2 FQNEAQ (reference sequence). Trimming removed 5 bases at V and 6 bases at J, with 22 bases between. CDR3 DNA: TGTGCCAGCAGCCACCGGGGGATTACAACCAATAATGGCTACACCTTC. It yields the protein CASSHRGITTNNGYTF.

CDR3 protein: CASSFVRGECTDTQYF. The CDR3 nucleotides are TGTGCTAGCAGCTTTGTGCGGGGGGAATGCACAGATACGCAGTATTTT. The chain couples TRBV12-1 to TRBJ2-3; TRBD2 is the table's D call, not checked against the DNA. TRBV12-1 is a documented pseudogene. The CDR3 spans 16 residues.

The rearrangement uses TRBV6-6 and TRBJ2-7, with TRBD2 matching over 7 bases. The CDR3 length is 15 residues. Germline lookup yields CDR1 MNHNY and CDR2 SVGAGI (reference sequence). Losses at the gene ends were 4 bases for V and 6 bases for J; bases not matched to a gene: 12. CDR3 DNA: TGTGCCAGCAGTTCGGCAGGGCGGGGGAACATCGAGCAGTACGTC. Its protein is CASSSAGRGNIEQYV.

The rearrangement links TRBV10-3 to TRBJ2-7; the match to TRBD2 covers 11 bases. After removal of 10 bases from V and 0 bases from J, the junction contained 5 bases not matched to a gene. The CDR3 runs 14 residues. CDR1 and CDR2 (germline): ENHRY, SYGVKD. The chain's CDR3 is CATLAGGNSYEQYF. DNA of the CDR3: TGTGCCACCCTAGCGGGGGGAAACTCCTACGAGCAGTACTTC.

The chain combines TRBV4-1 with TRBJ2-1; D may be TRBD2 (5 bases). Germline assignment: CDR1 MGHRA and CDR2 YSYEKL. Trimming removed 2 bases from V and 5 bases from J, with 10 bases in between. CDR3 length: 14 residues. The CDR3 loop reads CASSQKPLDNEQFF. In nucleotides, the CDR3 is TGCGCCAGCAGCCAAAAGCCACTAGACAATGAGCAGTTCTTC.

The chain carries TRBV9 and TRBJ1-3; TRBD1 is a possible D gene (5 bases). This CDR3 comprises 15 residues. The germline V and J ends were trimmed by 6 bases and 1 base, with 14 bases remaining between them. In germline, CDR1 is SGDLS, CDR2 YYNGEE. DNA of the CDR3: TGTGCCAGCACCCAGGGACGGGGGTCTGGAAACACCATATATTTT. Translating it yields CASTQGRGSGNTIYF.

V is TRBV5-4 and J is TRBJ2-1, with 12 nucleotides matching TRBD2. V was pared by 4 bases and J by 4 bases, with 6 bases of the junction left unmatched. The length of the CDR3 is 16 residues. Germline values: CDR1 SGHNT, CDR2 YYREEE (reference sequence). CDR3 residues: CASSRGGLAGYNEQFF. DNA of the CDR3: TGTGCCAGCAGCAGAGGAGGACTAGCGGGGTACAATGAGCAGTTCTTC.

The chain joins TRBV7-3 to TRBJ2-5; 8 bases are a match to TRBD1. V was clipped by 5 bases and J by 4 bases; unmatched bases: 6. Germline assignment: CDR1 SGHTA and CDR2 FQGTGA. This CDR3 is built from 14 residues. CDR3 nucleotides: TGTGCCAGCAGCCCCGACAGGGGAGGAGAGACCCAGTACTTC. Its protein product is CASSPDRGGETQYF.

This clone was seen only once. V usage is TRBV9 and J usage is TRBJ2-1; weak D call: TRBD1 (6 bases). The CDR3 runs 16 residues. V gave up 0 bases and J gave up 8 bases, with 18 bases separating them. In germline, CDR1 is SGDLS, CDR2 YYNGEE. The CDR3 bases are TGTGCCAGCAGCGTAGCTAAGGGGGACGGGATCTATGAGCAGTTCTTC. Amino acids: CASSVAKGDGIYEQFF.